The clone carrying this T cell receptor (beta chain) occurred many times. One entry per CDR3 protein results from TCRdb running MiXCR on the 5' RACE reads. This table has about 92,000 distinct CDR3 sequences, less than 15% appearing once. CDR1 is LNHDA and CDR2 is SQIVND in the germline V gene (reference sequence). The CDR3 totals 15 residues. V was pared by 7 bases and J by 3 bases, with 8 bases of the junction left unmatched. This record belongs to a study of early T cells in non-severe SARS-CoV-2 infection. This clonotype was sampled from an adult who was a healthcare worker with PCR-confirmed SARS-CoV-2 infection or an uninfected control (not recorded which). Sequencing input: whole blood. J is TRBJ2-2 and V is TRBV19; 7 bases are shared with TRBD2. CDR3 amino acids: CASMLAGVHTGELFF. For the CDR3, the DNA is TGTGCCAGTATGCTGGCGGGGGTTCACACCGGGGAGCTGTTTTTT.